This T cell receptor beta chain was identified in a study of CD8 T cells in ankylosing spondylitis. This clonotype was seen a few times. TCRdb ran MiXCR on the 5' RACE reads and lists one entry per CDR3 protein. The profile shows about 170,000 distinct CDR3 sequences, about 17% of them singletons. CDR3 length: 14 amino acids. Germline values: CDR1 SQVTM, CDR2 ANQGSEA. The V and J ends lost 6 bases and 3 bases, in that order; junction bases with no gene match: 8. Sequencing used blood, either unsorted or a sorted T cell fraction (not recorded which). This TCR came from a male donor with ankylosing spondylitis or in good health (not recorded which). The chain is built from TRBV29-1 and TRBJ2-3; TRBD2 matches at 8 bases. The CDR3 is CSVGSPGGTDTQYF. CDR3 DNA: TGCAGCGTCGGGAGTCCGGGAGGGACAGATACGCAGTATTTT.